One TCR beta chain is described in this entry. Its antigen is unknown. This CDR3 comprises 12 residues. CDR1 is MDHEN, CDR2 SYDVKM, per germline. V lost 6 bases to trimming and J lost 8 bases, with 13 bases between them. This record belongs to a study of T cell responses to AZD1222 COVID-19 vaccine. The repertoire was sequenced with immunoSEQ multiplex PCR; TCRdb's copy has only in-frame clones and lacks some. The sample has 200,000 to 250,000 clones, 85% to 95% seen once; the top ten hold approximately 1%. Study results and limitations: As reported, nearly half of all spike-specific TCRs target variant regions that are unmutated. Donors skewed white British and female; clonal diversity was possibly underestimated. Only after the peak T cell response were repertoires sampled.

The sequencing used peripheral blood, collected on day 0 of MenACWY control vaccination. This sequence originates from an adult in good health. This chain joins TRBV28 and TRBJ1-1; tentatively, D is TRBD1 (6 bases). The CDR3 DNA reads as TGTGCCAGCAGAACCACGGGGGCGGAAGCTTTCTTT. Protein sequence: CASRTTGAEAFF.